A single sample is the source of the 26 T cell receptor beta chains below, sequenced in a study of blood T cell repertoires in COVID-19 (dated by TCRdb to about 2020). Receptor amplification or capture employed the immunoSEQ multiplex PCR assay. This is the immuneACCESS table as TCRdb keeps it, with only in-frame sequences that have V and J called. A part of the clones is gone; compared with another copy, unresolved V genes explain less than half, and the rest is unexplained. The sample yields hundreds of thousands of clones; roughly 90% were counted once. Around 3% of the sample lies in the top ten. The material sequenced was peripheral blood. These receptors were collected from a woman younger than 45 with COVID-19, enrolled during active disease.

The genes are TRBV5-1 and TRBJ2-5, with a weak D call TRBD1 (6 bases). The CDR3 spans 15 residues. The V gene's germline CDR1 is SGHRS and CDR2 YFSETQ. V was cut by 4 bases and J by 4 bases, with 17 bases left in between. DNA for the CDR3: TGCGCCAGCAGCGAGCGGACAGATTCTTTAGAGACCCAGTACTTC. Amino acid sequence: CASSERTDSLETQYF.

J is TRBJ1-1 and V is TRBV30; TRBD1 might be the D (6 bases). With 4 bases removed from V and 6 bases from J, the gap between germline ends came to 15 bases. Germline V gene sequence: CDR1 GTSNPN, CDR2 SVGIG (reference sequence). There are 13 residues in the CDR3. CDR3 nucleotide sequence: TGTGCCTGGACAGGGGACGGGGAAGCTGAAGCTTTCTTT. Its translation: CAWTGDGEAEAFF.

The chain recombines TRBV6-5 with TRBJ2-7; D perhaps matches TRBD2 (6 bases). The V end lost 9 bases, the J end lost 2 bases, and 17 bases lay between the germline ends. This CDR3 is built from 14 residues. Per germline, CDR1 MNHEY and CDR2 SVGAGI. This CDR3 is CASNLGGATYEQYV. DNA of the CDR3: TGTGCCAGTAACCTCGGAGGGGCGACCTACGAGCAGTACGTC.

This sequence joins TRBV6-5 and TRBJ1-4; D possibly corresponds to TRBD1 (6 bases). Trimming took 2 bases from V and 3 from J, leaving 10 bases between them. The CDR3 is 15 residues long. Per germline, CDR1 MNHEY and CDR2 SVGAGI. CDR3 region: CASSYGGRANEKLFF. The CDR3 bases are TGTGCCAGCAGTTACGGGGGCAGGGCTAATGAAAAACTGTTTTTT.

The rearrangement links TRBV4-3 to TRBJ2-5; the match to TRBD1 covers 10 bases. V was pared by 4 bases and J by 4 bases, with 9 bases of the junction left unmatched. The CDR3 loop spans 16 amino acids. CDR1 and CDR2 from the germline V gene are LGHNA and YSLEER. CDR3 DNA sequence: TGCGCCAGCAGCCGAGCCGGGACAGGGGTATCAGAGACCCAGTACTTC. Its translation: CASSRAGTGVSETQYF.

J is TRBJ2-2 and V is TRBV9, with 11 bases aligning to TRBD2. The trim removed 4 bases at V and 5 bases at J, leaving 10 bases unmatched. Per germline, CDR1 SGDLS and CDR2 YYNGEE. The CDR3 length is 17 residues. CDR3 sequence: CASSFSGGARLTGELFF. The CDR3 DNA reads as TGTGCCAGCAGCTTTAGCGGGGGGGCTAGACTAACCGGGGAGCTGTTTTTT. The variable domain in full, with the rest retrieved from reference TRBV9 and TRBJ2-2, is DSGVTQTPKHLITATGQRVTLRCSPRSGDLSVYWYQQSLDQGLQFLIQYYNGEERAKGNILERFSAQQFPDLHSELNLSSLELGDSALYFCASSFSGGARLTGELFFGEGSRLTVL.

This chain joins TRBV2 and TRBJ2-1; 7 nucleotides agree with TRBD2. CDR3 size: 13 residues. Germline CDR1 SNHLY, CDR2 FYNNEI. The J segment lost 6 bases and the V segment lost 7 bases, leaving 6 bases of the junction unmatched. CDR3 in DNA: TGTGCCAGCACACGGGAGGCATTCAATGAGCAGTTCTTC. It is translated as CASTREAFNEQFF.

The rearrangement links TRBV4-1 to TRBJ2-1, with 7 positions matching TRBD1. The CDR3 length is 15 residues. V was pared by 4 bases and J by 0 bases, with 3 bases of the junction left unmatched. From germline, CDR1 is MGHRA and CDR2 YSYEKL. This chain's CDR3 is CASSRGQDSYNEQFF. CDR3 in DNA: TGCGCCAGCAGCCGAGGACAGGACTCCTACAATGAGCAGTTCTTC.

This chain uses TRBV12-2 with TRBJ2-3; no DNA check was done on the table's D call, TRBD2. TRBV12-2 is described as a pseudogene. The CDR3 is 17 residues long. The CDR3, as DNA: TGTGCAAGTCGCTTAGATCCCCCACTAGACTACACAGATACGCAGTATTTT. It specifies CASRLDPPLDYTDTQYF.

The J gene is TRBJ2-1, the V gene TRBV29-1; 8 bases are shared with TRBD1. This CDR3 comprises 13 residues. V shed 3 bases, J shed 8 bases, and the junction held 6 bases outside the gene matches. Germline CDR1 reads SQVTM; CDR2 reads ANQGSEA. The CDR3: CSVDRTGYDEQFF. The CDR3 DNA is TGCAGCGTTGATCGGACAGGGTACGATGAGCAGTTCTTC.

CDR3 sequence reads: CASSPGLAGTNEQFF. The CDR3 coding sequence is TGTGCCAGCAGCCCTGGACTAGCGGGAACCAATGAGCAGTTCTTC. This chain connects TRBV7-8 to TRBJ2-1; 12 bases match TRBD2. V was pared by 5 bases and J by 6 bases, with 5 bases of the junction left unmatched. The CDR3 is 15 residues long. CDR1 and CDR2 (germline): SGHVS, FQNEAQ. Together with reference TRBV7-8 and TRBJ2-1, the CDR3 gives the full variable domain: GAGVSQSPRYKVAKRGQDVALRCDPISGHVSLFWYQQALGQGPEFLTYFQNEAQLDKSGLPSDRFFAERPEGSVSTLKIQRTQQEDSAVYLCASSPGLAGTNEQFFGPGTRLTVL.

The V and J genes are TRBV7-2 and TRBJ2-1, with 7 positions matching TRBD2. CDR3 size: 16 residues. The germline CDR1 and CDR2 sequences are SGHTA and FQGNSA. After removal of 9 bases from V and 2 bases from J, the junction contained 13 bases not matched to a gene. This CDR3 reads CASKWGGPLPYNEQFF. The DNA of the CDR3 is TGTGCCAGTAAATGGGGAGGGCCTCTGCCCTACAATGAGCAGTTCTTC.

This rearrangement joins TRBV18 to TRBJ2-5; a possible D gene is TRBD1 (6 bases). The ends were cut back, 4 bases at V and 4 bases at J, with 10 bases in the middle. The CDR3 totals 13 residues. Germline loops: CDR1 KGHSH, CDR2 LQKENI. In nucleotides, the CDR3 is TGTGCCAGCTCACTACAGGGTCGAGAGACCCAGTACTTC. Its translation: CASSLQGRETQYF.

V is TRBV6-6 and J is TRBJ1-3; 12 nucleotides agree with TRBD1. After removal of 5 bases from V and 4 bases from J, the junction contained 12 bases not matched to a gene. Germline CDR1 MNHNY, CDR2 SVGAGI (reference sequence). The CDR3 is 18 residues long. The DNA for the CDR3 is TGTGCCAGCAGTCGAACCGGGACAGGGGGCGCGAAGGGAAACACCATATATTTT. Its protein product is CASSRTGTGGAKGNTIYF.

V is TRBV27 and J is TRBJ2-7; D perhaps matches TRBD2 (5 bases). Trimming cost V 5 bases and J 2 bases, with 13 bases left between them. This CDR3 has 14 amino acids. Germline lookup yields CDR1 MNHEY and CDR2 SMNVEV (reference sequence). In DNA, the CDR3 is TGTGCCAGCAGTCCCTTAAGTAGCGCCTACGAGCAGTACTTC. Its protein is CASSPLSSAYEQYF.

V and J are TRBV30 and TRBJ2-1; TRBD2 aligns across 10 bases. V dropped 0 bases and J dropped 10; count of bases not matched to a gene: 6. CDR3 length: 14 amino acids. Per germline, CDR1 GTSNPN and CDR2 SVGIG (reference sequence). CDR3 coding DNA: TGTGCCTGGAGTGTGGCTAGCGGGAGTCGGGAGCAGTTCTTC. The encoded protein is CAWSVASGSREQFF.

V and J are TRBV5-1 and TRBJ2-7; D possibly corresponds to TRBD2 (6 bases). Germline assignment: CDR1 SGHRS and CDR2 YFSETQ. V was shortened by 5 bases and J by 1 base, with 19 bases between the two germline ends. The CDR3 is 16 amino acids. The CDR3 sequence: CASRWTTAPWSYEQYF. The CDR3 region has the DNA TGCGCCAGCAGGTGGACTACAGCCCCATGGTCCTACGAGCAGTACTTC.

The V call is TRBV6-2 or TRBV6-3, the J call TRBJ1-5, with D uncertain. Trimming pared 2 bases from V and 1 base from J, leaving 9 bases between. The germline V gene has CDR1 MNHEY and CDR2 SVGEGT. The CDR3 loop spans 15 amino acids. The CDR3 DNA sequence: TGTGCCAGCAGTTACGTGGGAGGCAGCAATCAGCCCCAGCATTTT. The encoded protein is CASSYVGGSNQPQHF.

The J gene is TRBJ2-6, the V gene TRBV19; 7 bases fit TRBD2. The CDR3 consists of 16 residues. Losses at the gene ends were 3 bases for V and 4 bases for J; bases not matched to a gene: 6. Germline CDR1 is LNHDA and CDR2 is SQIVND (reference sequence). The DNA for the CDR3 is TGTGCCAGTAGTATGGGTGGCGGGAGCGGGGCCAACGTCCTGACTTTC. Protein: CASSMGGGSGANVLTF.

The chain recombines TRBV4-1 with TRBJ1-1; TRBD1 aligns across 7 bases. The CDR3 loop spans 15 amino acids. CDR1 MGHRA and CDR2 YSYEKL come from the germline V gene. V lost 6 bases and J lost 4; bases outside the gene matches: 11. This chain's CDR3 is CASSRLQGVATEAFF. In DNA, the CDR3 is TGCGCCAGCAGTCGGCTCCAGGGGGTAGCCACTGAAGCTTTCTTT.

The chain has TRBV18 and TRBJ1-6; D is perhaps TRBD1 (5 bases). V lost 6 bases, J lost 5 bases, and 17 bases lay in between. Germline V lookup: CDR1 KGHSH, CDR2 LQKENI. The CDR3 extends over 16 amino acids. The CDR3 sequence is CASSPSRQPDNSPLHF. The CDR3 region has the DNA TGTGCCAGCTCTCCTTCTCGACAGCCTGATAATTCACCCCTCCACTTT.

The V and J genes are TRBV6-6 and TRBJ2-3, with a possible D match to TRBD2 (6 bases). The CDR3 is 15 amino acids. With 6 bases removed from V and 0 bases from J, the gap between germline ends came to 13 bases. In germline, CDR1 is MNHNY, CDR2 SVGAGI (reference sequence). CDR3 in amino acids: CASSGSSASTDTQYF. DNA for the CDR3: TGTGCCAGCAGCGGGAGTTCCGCGAGCACAGATACGCAGTATTTT.

The V gene is TRBV3-1 (or the pseudogene TRBV3-2), the J gene TRBJ2-2, with TRBD2 as a possible D gene (5 bases). The CDR3 has 14 amino acids. From germline, CDR1 is LGHDT and CDR2 YNNKEL (reference sequence). V lost 5 bases, J lost 5 bases, and 12 bases lay in between. The CDR3 coding sequence is TGTGCCAGCAGCGCCCGGGGTACAACCGGGGAGCTGTTTTTT. Translation: CASSARGTTGELFF.

V is TRBV2 and J is TRBJ2-2, with TRBD2 matching 7 bases. J was trimmed by 7 bases and V by 6 bases; bases with no gene match: 5. The CDR3 is made up of 13 amino acids. Per germline, CDR1 SNHLY and CDR2 FYNNEI. The CDR3 DNA is TGTGCCAGCAGCCCTCGGGAGGTCGGGGAGCTGTTTTTT. Its translation is CASSPREVGELFF.

V usage is TRBV2 and J usage is TRBJ1-5; a possible D gene is TRBD1 (5 bases). CDR1 and CDR2 from the germline V gene are SNHLY and FYNNEI. This CDR3 spans 13 amino acids. The V end lost 4 bases, the J end lost 8 bases, and 12 bases lay between the germline ends. CDR3 protein: CASSVGGVEPQHF. The CDR3 DNA reads as TGTGCCAGCAGTGTCGGGGGGGTTGAGCCCCAGCATTTT. Based on the CDR3 plus reference TRBV2 and TRBJ1-5, the full variable domain is EPEVTQTPSHQVTQMGQEVILRCVPISNHLYFYWYRQILGQKVEFLVSFYNNEISEKSEIFDDQFSVERPDGSNFTLKIRSTKLEDSAMYFCASSVGGVEPQHFGDGTRLSIL.

This rearrangement joins TRBV4-3 to TRBJ2-3, with D possibly matching TRBD2 (6 bases). The CDR3 covers 17 residues. Germline values: CDR1 LGHNA, CDR2 YSLEER. Trimming pared 0 bases from V and 2 bases from J, leaving 15 bases between. CDR3 sequence: CASSQDLAGLSTDTQYF. CDR3 DNA sequence: TGCGCCAGCAGCCAAGATCTGGCAGGACTATCCACAGATACGCAGTATTTT.